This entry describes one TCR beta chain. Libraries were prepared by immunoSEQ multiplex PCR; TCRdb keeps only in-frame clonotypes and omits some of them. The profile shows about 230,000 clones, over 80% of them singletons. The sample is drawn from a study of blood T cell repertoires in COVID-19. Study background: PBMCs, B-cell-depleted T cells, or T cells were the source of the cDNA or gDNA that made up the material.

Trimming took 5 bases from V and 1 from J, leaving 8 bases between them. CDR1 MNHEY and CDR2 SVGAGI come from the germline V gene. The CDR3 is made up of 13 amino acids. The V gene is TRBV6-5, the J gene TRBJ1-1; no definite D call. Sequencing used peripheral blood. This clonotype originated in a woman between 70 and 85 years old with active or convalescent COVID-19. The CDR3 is CASSRVGNTEAFF. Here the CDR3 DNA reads TGTGCCAGCAGTCGTGTCGGGAACACTGAAGCTTTCTTT.